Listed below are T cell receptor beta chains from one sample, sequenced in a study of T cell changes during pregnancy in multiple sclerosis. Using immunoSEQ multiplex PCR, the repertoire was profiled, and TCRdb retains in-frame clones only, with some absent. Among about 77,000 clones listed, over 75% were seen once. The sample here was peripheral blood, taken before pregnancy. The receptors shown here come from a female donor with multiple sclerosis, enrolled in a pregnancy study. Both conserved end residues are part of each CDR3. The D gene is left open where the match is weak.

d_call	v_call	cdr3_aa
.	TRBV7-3	CASSLRQGTYNEQFF
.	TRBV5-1	CASSLDPGNEQFF
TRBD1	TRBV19	CASKRDRGNTEAFF
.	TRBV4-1	CASSQTLSPERLYGYTF
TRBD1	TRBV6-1	CASSGLGTGGPRNYGYTF
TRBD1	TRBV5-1	CASSSGQGTEAFF
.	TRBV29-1	CSVGGPNQPQHF
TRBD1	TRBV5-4	CASSFGTGVLQGYTF
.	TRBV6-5	CASTGSRGIVAEAFF
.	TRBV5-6	CASLPSAEAFF
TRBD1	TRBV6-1	CASRDRVFGEQYF
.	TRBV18	CASSPLGQTNTEAFF
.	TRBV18	CASSPPDSTYEQYF
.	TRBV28	CASSSKRETQYF
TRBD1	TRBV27	CASSGIQGKETQYF
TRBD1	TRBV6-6	CASRRPGQGCFF
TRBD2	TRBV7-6	CASSRTSGGLAPYNEQFF
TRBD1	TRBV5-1	CASSLEGAPGGPQHF
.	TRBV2	CASSTGSRTQYF
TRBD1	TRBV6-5	CASSGGTVNQPQHF
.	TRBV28	CASSIPGFYGYTF
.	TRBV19	CASSLPTGNNEKLFF
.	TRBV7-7	CASSLDVTDTQYF